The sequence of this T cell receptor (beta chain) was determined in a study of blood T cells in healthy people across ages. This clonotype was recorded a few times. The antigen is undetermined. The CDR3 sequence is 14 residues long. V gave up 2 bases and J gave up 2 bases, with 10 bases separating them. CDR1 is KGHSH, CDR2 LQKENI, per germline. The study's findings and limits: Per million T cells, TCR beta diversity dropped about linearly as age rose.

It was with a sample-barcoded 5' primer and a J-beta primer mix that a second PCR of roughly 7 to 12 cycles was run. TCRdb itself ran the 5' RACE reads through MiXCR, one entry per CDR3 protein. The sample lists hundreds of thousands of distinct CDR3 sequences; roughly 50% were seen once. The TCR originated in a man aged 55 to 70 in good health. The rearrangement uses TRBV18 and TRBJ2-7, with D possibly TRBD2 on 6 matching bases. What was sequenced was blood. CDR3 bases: TGTGCCAGCTCACCAGCGGGACCAACCTACGAGCAGTACTTC. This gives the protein CASSPAGPTYEQYF.